This T cell receptor (beta chain) was obtained from a study of T cell changes during pregnancy in multiple sclerosis. This CDR3 spans 15 amino acids. Losses at the gene ends were 5 bases for V and 4 bases for J; bases not matched to a gene: 3. Germline V gene lookup returns CDR1 SGHAT and CDR2 FQNNGV. Profiled with immunoSEQ multiplex PCR; TCRdb holds only in-frame clones, not every one. The table shows some 40,000 clones, with 80% to 90% occurring only once. The clonotype originates from a female donor with multiple sclerosis, enrolled in a pregnancy study. The rearrangement joins TRBV11-2 to TRBJ2-7, with 15 positions matching TRBD2. The specimen was CD4+ T cells from peripheral blood mononuclear cells, collected before pregnancy. The CDR3 here is CASSAGLAGGYEQYF. CDR3 bases: TGTGCCAGCAGCGCGGGACTAGCGGGAGGTTACGAGCAGTACTTC. Full variable domain (rest looked up from reference TRBV11-2 and TRBJ2-7): EAGVAQSPRYKIIEKRQSVAFWCNPISGHATLYWYQQILGQGPKLLIQFQNNGVVDDSQLPKDRFSAERLKGVDSTLKIQPAKLEDSAVYLCASSAGLAGGYEQYFGPGTRLTVT.